Listed here are 32 T cell receptor beta chains from one sample, sequenced in a study of identical twins (dated by TCRdb to the mid-2010s). Libraries were built with 5' RACE. Sequencing was performed on an Illumina HiSeq 2000. TCRdb redid the processing of the public reads, applying fastp at Q25 and MiXCR, and retained in-frame beta chains. Merged by CDR3 protein, the rows form single entries marked with the most common genes and DNA. The sample contains around 370,000 distinct CDR3 sequences, 9% to 10% of them found a single time. The top ten constitute 8% to 10% of the sample. Input material: naive T cells sorted from blood. Reading the label with the study, this specimen's cell subset or site is: cells isolated with a human naive T-cell isolation kit. Every receptor here comes from a woman in her forties or fifties in good health.

This clonotype has at least ten counts. The chain joins TRBV20-1 to TRBJ2-3; D is uncertain. V was shortened by 1 base and J by 5 bases, with 4 bases between the two germline ends. From germline, CDR1 is DFQATT and CDR2 SNEGSKA (reference sequence). The CDR3 contains 11 residues. The chain's CDR3 is CSARAIDTQYF. The CDR3 region has the DNA TGCAGTGCTAGAGCAATAGATACGCAGTATTTT.

This clonotype was counted many times. CDR3 sequence: CASSTSGGEQFF. DNA of the CDR3: TGTGCCAGCAGCACAAGCGGGGGTGAGCAGTTCTTC. This chain connects TRBV7-8 to TRBJ2-1; 8 nucleotides line up with TRBD2. V was pared by 5 bases and J by 9 bases, with 3 bases of the junction left unmatched. CDR1 SGHVS and CDR2 FQNEAQ come from the germline V gene. This CDR3 is 12 amino acids long.

This clonotype was detected only a few times. The rearrangement joins TRBV21-1 to TRBJ1-5. TRBV21-1 is a pseudogene locus. The CDR3 runs 13 residues. The CDR3 reads CASSIRLGQPQHF. In DNA form, the CDR3 reads TGTGCCAGCAGCATACGCCTCGGTCAGCCCCAGCATTTT.

This clonotype was found many times. The chain uses TRBV18 and TRBJ2-7, with a possible D match to TRBD2 (5 bases). V lost 2 bases, J lost 6 bases, and 17 bases lay in between. The length of the CDR3 is 15 residues. Germline values: CDR1 KGHSH, CDR2 LQKENI. This CDR3 reads CASSPDSGRGREQYF. As DNA, the CDR3 is TGTGCCAGCTCACCAGACTCGGGGAGAGGTCGCGAGCAGTACTTC.

The rearrangement uses TRBV27 and TRBJ2-2; 8 bases line up with TRBD2. Germline lookup yields CDR1 MNHEY and CDR2 SMNVEV (reference sequence). This CDR3 region has 16 residues. The V and J ends lost 7 bases and 1 base, in that order; junction bases with no gene match: 8. The DNA of the CDR3 is TGTGCCAGCAAGGGGGTAGCGGGGTTGAACACCGGGGAGCTGTTTTTT. Encoded protein: CASKGVAGLNTGELFF.

This clonotype occurred a few times. The rearrangement uses TRBV5-1 and TRBJ2-3; tentative D call: TRBD1 (5 bases). The CDR3 extends over 13 amino acids. Germline CDR1 reads SGHRS; CDR2 reads YFSETQ. V was shortened by 6 bases and J by 1 base, with 9 bases between the two germline ends. In DNA form, the CDR3 reads TGCGCCAGCACCTTAGGGGGCACAGATACGCAGTATTTT. It is translated as CASTLGGTDTQYF. Using reference TRBV5-1 and TRBJ2-3 for the parts outside the CDR3, the full variable domain is KAGVTQTPRYLIKTRGQQVTLSCSPISGHRSVSWYQQTPGQGLQFLFEYFSETQRNKGNFPGRFSGRQFSNSRSEMNVSTLELGDSALYLCASTLGGTDTQYFGPGTRLTVL.

The chain couples TRBV24-1 to TRBJ2-1, with D perhaps TRBD2 (6 bases). The germline gives CDR1 KGHDR, CDR2 SFDVKD. Trimming removed 4 bases from V and 7 bases from J, with 22 bases in between. The CDR3 contains 17 residues. Written as DNA, the CDR3 is TGTGCCACCAGTGACCCTAGTGGAGGGGCCAAAAAAAATGAGCAGTTCTTC. Translation: CATSDPSGGAKKNEQFF.

The chain links TRBV5-1 to TRBJ2-2; 10 bases map to TRBD1. The V and J ends lost 0 bases and 4 bases, in that order; junction bases with no gene match: 6. Germline V gene sequence: CDR1 SGHRS, CDR2 YFSETQ. CDR3 length: 17 residues. The chain's CDR3 is CASSLDVWTGGTGELFF. The CDR3, as DNA: TGCGCCAGCAGCTTGGATGTGTGGACAGGGGGCACCGGGGAGCTGTTTTTT.

V usage is TRBV28 and J usage is TRBJ2-7; D gene unclear. V was cut by 7 bases and J by 5 bases, with 24 bases left in between. The CDR3 is 16 residues long. Germline V gene sequence: CDR1 MDHEN, CDR2 SYDVKM. This CDR3 reads CASTQTRQAGRNEQYF. In DNA, the CDR3 is TGTGCCAGCACACAAACGAGGCAGGCTGGTCGTAACGAGCAGTACTTC.

The CDR3 region is CASSVATSGRTDTQYF. The CDR3 DNA follows: TGTGCCAGCAGCGTAGCAACTAGCGGGAGAACAGATACGCAGTATTTT. The rearrangement uses TRBV9 and TRBJ2-3; 11 bases are shared with TRBD2. The V gene end was trimmed by 0 bases and the J gene end by 3 bases; junction bases not matched to a gene: 3. Germline lookup yields CDR1 SGDLS and CDR2 YYNGEE. The CDR3 sequence is 16 residues long.

This rearrangement joins TRBV27 to TRBJ2-5; 7 nucleotides line up with TRBD1. Germline CDR1 MNHEY, CDR2 SMNVEV (reference sequence). After removal of 3 bases from V and 3 bases from J, the junction contained 10 bases not matched to a gene. The CDR3 consists of 16 residues. This CDR3 reads CASSFRITGAEETQYF. The CDR3 nucleotides are TGTGCCAGCAGTTTCCGAATTACAGGGGCGGAAGAGACCCAGTACTTC.

This clonotype was seen only a few times. The V call is TRBV10-2, the J call TRBJ2-2; D is perhaps TRBD2 (6 bases). The germline gives CDR1 WSHSY, CDR2 SAAADI. CDR3 length: 15 amino acids. Trimming cost V 8 bases and J 6 bases, with 19 bases left between them. Here the CDR3 DNA reads TGCGCCAGCCGACCGGGACTTAAATCGGCCGGGGAGCTGTTTTTT. Translating gives CASRPGLKSAGELFF.

The V gene is TRBV7-2, the J gene TRBJ2-5; 9 bases agree with TRBD2. Trimming took 0 bases from V and 1 from J; bases not matched to a gene: 3. Per germline, CDR1 SGHTA and CDR2 FQGNSA. The CDR3 has 16 residues. CDR3 loop: CASSLAAGGTQETQYF. The CDR3 nucleotides are TGTGCCAGCAGCTTAGCTGCGGGAGGGACCCAAGAGACCCAGTACTTC.

Of note for this clonotype: This clone may be a read error of a much larger clone one base away. The V gene is TRBV5-5, the J gene TRBJ1-3, with D tentatively TRBD1 (5 bases). Germline V gene lookup returns CDR1 SGHKS and CDR2 YYEKEE (reference sequence). This CDR3 is built from 15 residues. The CDR3: CVSSWGDRSGNTIYF. CDR3 nucleotides: TGTGTCAGCAGTTGGGGGGACCGCTCTGGAAACACCATATATTTT. The full variable domain, in which reference TRBV5-5 and TRBJ1-3 provide the parts outside the CDR3, is DAGVTQSPTHLIKTRGQQVTLRCSPISGHKSVSWYQQVLGQGPQFIFQYYEKEERGRGNFPDRFSARQFPNYSSELNVNALLLGDSALYLCVSSWGDRSGNTIYFGEGSWLTVV.

The chain couples TRBV20-1 to TRBJ2-5; 13 bases match TRBD2. Unmatched junction bases numbered 12, after V lost 0 bases and J lost 5 bases. This CDR3 is 18 amino acids long. Germline CDR1 is DFQATT and CDR2 is SNEGSKA (reference sequence). The CDR3 region has the DNA TGCAGTGCTAGAGATTTATTGCGACTAGCGGGAGGATACGAGACCCAGTACTTC. It specifies CSARDLLRLAGGYETQYF.

The chain is built from TRBV20-1 and TRBJ2-1; 12 bases line up with TRBD2. Germline V gene lookup returns CDR1 DFQATT and CDR2 SNEGSKA (reference sequence). CDR3 length: 15 residues. After removal of 1 base from V and 10 bases from J, the junction contained 8 bases not matched to a gene. CDR3 residues: CSARAVASGREEQFF. The CDR3 DNA follows: TGCAGTGCTAGAGCCGTGGCTAGCGGGAGGGAGGAGCAGTTCTTC.

The sample holds a few counts of this clonotype. The rearrangement joins TRBV6-5 to TRBJ1-1, with D possibly matching TRBD1 (5 bases). The germline V gene has CDR1 MNHEY and CDR2 SVGAGI. The germline V and J ends were trimmed by 7 bases and 0 bases, with 15 bases remaining between them. The CDR3 extends over 15 amino acids. The CDR3 sequence: CASTAWGPLNTEAFF. CDR3 DNA: TGTGCCAGCACCGCTTGGGGACCTTTGAACACTGAAGCTTTCTTT.

There are many counts of this clonotype. The chain links TRBV12-3 or TRBV12-4 to TRBJ2-2, with a possible D match to TRBD1 (5 bases). The CDR3 loop spans 15 amino acids. The V and J ends lost 3 bases and 2 bases respectively, with 10 bases between them. This CDR3 is CASSFVGVNTGELFF. The CDR3 nucleotides read TGTGCCAGCAGTTTCGTAGGGGTCAACACCGGGGAGCTGTTTTTT.

This clonotype was found a few times. The gene calls are TRBV7-8 and TRBJ1-1, with TRBD1 as a possible D gene (6 bases). V was trimmed by 1 base and J by 4 bases, leaving 10 bases between them. The V gene's germline CDR1 is SGHVS and CDR2 FQNEAQ. This CDR3 has 14 residues. The CDR3 sequence is CASSLVGRGTEAFF. Written as DNA, the CDR3 is TGTGCCAGCAGCTTAGTGGGCAGGGGCACTGAAGCTTTCTTT.

This clonotype was observed many times. The chain is built from TRBV5-1 and TRBJ2-1, with TRBD2 matching 8 bases. The V and J ends lost 6 bases and 8 bases, in that order; junction bases with no gene match: 4. Looked up from germline, CDR1 is SGHRS and CDR2 is YFSETQ. The CDR3 spans 12 residues. CDR3 region: CASTLTSDEQFF. CDR3 DNA sequence: TGCGCCAGCACCCTGACTAGCGATGAGCAGTTCTTC.

Only a few counts were recorded for this clonotype. The genes are TRBV20-1 and TRBJ2-7; 11 positions match TRBD1. The J segment lost 3 bases and the V segment lost 6 bases, leaving 7 bases of the junction unmatched. Germline V lookup: CDR1 DFQATT, CDR2 SNEGSKA (reference sequence). This CDR3 has 14 residues. DNA of the CDR3: TGCAGTGCAACCGGGACAGGGGGGGACTACGAGCAGTACTTC. This gives the protein CSATGTGGDYEQYF.

This clonotype was recorded at least ten times. V usage is TRBV10-3 and J usage is TRBJ2-1; 9 bases line up with TRBD2. Trimming took 6 bases from V and 5 from J; bases not matched to a gene: 11. Looked up from germline, CDR1 is ENHRY and CDR2 is SYGVKD. The CDR3 consists of 16 residues. CDR3 DNA: TGTGCCATCAGGAATAGCGGGAGCCCTAAAAACAATGAGCAGTTCTTC. It encodes CAIRNSGSPKNNEQFF.

The table lists this clonotype with a few counts. The V and J genes are TRBV29-1 and TRBJ1-1; weak D call: TRBD1 (6 bases). V was pared by 5 bases and J by 2 bases, with 15 bases between. CDR1 is SQVTM and CDR2 is ANQGSEA in the germline V gene. This CDR3 region has 14 residues. This CDR3 is CSVPGHELNTEAFF. Written as DNA, the CDR3 is TGCAGCGTTCCGGGACACGAACTAAACACTGAAGCTTTCTTT.

This clonotype was detected many times. This chain uses TRBV20-1 with TRBJ2-4; possible D gene TRBD1, 6 bases. The V end lost 1 base, the J end lost 8 bases, and 15 bases lay between the germline ends. The CDR3 loop spans 14 amino acids. CDR1 is DFQATT, CDR2 SNEGSKA, per germline (reference sequence). The CDR3 reads CSARVGRGGDIQYF. The DNA for the CDR3 is TGCAGTGCTAGAGTGGGCAGGGGTGGAGACATTCAGTACTTC.

The rearrangement uses TRBV27 and TRBJ2-4; D perhaps matches TRBD2 (5 bases). CDR1 and CDR2 from the germline V gene are MNHEY and SMNVEV (reference sequence). The CDR3 totals 15 residues. V lost 10 bases and J 9 bases, leaving 25 bases between the germline ends. The CDR3 sequence: CATWAGPGYAGIQYF. CDR3 in DNA: TGTGCCACCTGGGCCGGACCGGGGTATGCGGGCATTCAGTACTTC.

The J gene is TRBJ2-1, the V gene TRBV7-9; D is possibly TRBD1 or TRBD2 (5 bases each). The CDR3 spans 15 residues. Germline V gene sequence: CDR1 SEHNR, CDR2 FQNEAQ (reference sequence). V was clipped by 4 bases and J by 7 bases, with 17 bases between them. The CDR3, as DNA: TGTGCCAGCAGCTCATCCGGGACCCTAGGAAATGAGCAGTTCTTC. It encodes CASSSSGTLGNEQFF. Full variable domain (remainder filled in from reference TRBV7-9 and TRBJ2-1): DTGVSQNPRHKITKRGQNVTFRCDPISEHNRLYWYRQTLGQGPEFLTYFQNEAQLEKSRLLSDRFSAERPKGSFSTLEIQRTEQGDSAMYLCASSSSGTLGNEQFFGPGTRLTVL.

The chain links TRBV9 to TRBJ2-1; 7 bases map to TRBD2. Germline loops: CDR1 SGDLS, CDR2 YYNGEE. There are 15 residues in the CDR3. V dropped 0 bases and J dropped 4; count of bases not matched to a gene: 4. This CDR3 is CASSVGGSGYNEQFF. CDR3 nucleotide sequence: TGTGCCAGCAGCGTAGGAGGTAGCGGGTACAATGAGCAGTTCTTC.

This chain joins TRBV19 and TRBJ2-1; D is perhaps TRBD1 or TRBD2 (5 bases each). This CDR3 is built from 16 residues. The ends were cut back, 3 bases at V and 8 bases at J, with 20 bases in the middle. The germline gives CDR1 LNHDA, CDR2 SQIVND (reference sequence). The CDR3 DNA is TGTGCCAGTAGTATCCCGGGGCGAGGACGGTACGATGAGCAGTTCTTC. This encodes CASSIPGRGRYDEQFF.

The V call is TRBV2, the J call TRBJ2-5; tentative D call: TRBD2 (6 bases). Germline V lookup: CDR1 SNHLY, CDR2 FYNNEI. V was shortened by 6 bases and J by 2 bases, with 19 bases between the two germline ends. The length of the CDR3 is 16 residues. DNA for the CDR3: TGTGCCAGCAGGAAGGGACTCCCAGCCCGTCAAGAGACCCAGTACTTC. It is translated as CASRKGLPARQETQYF.

This clonotype was found a few times. The CDR3 protein is CAISERGQPQHF. CDR3 nucleotides: TGTGCCATCAGTGAACGGGGTCAGCCCCAGCATTTT. The chain is built from TRBV10-3 and TRBJ1-5; D call uncertain. Germline V gene sequence: CDR1 ENHRY, CDR2 SYGVKD. Trimming pared 3 bases from V and 6 bases from J, leaving 6 bases between. This CDR3 region has 12 residues.

This chain joins TRBV6-4 and TRBJ2-2, with D perhaps TRBD2 (6 bases). The CDR3 covers 20 residues. Trimming took off 7 bases at V and 2 bases at J, with 29 bases between the two ends. CDR1 is MRHNA, CDR2 SNTAGT, per germline. CDR3 in DNA: TGTGCCAGCACCCTGAGGGCCGGGACTTCCTTTATAGATAACACCGGGGAGCTGTTTTTT. It encodes CASTLRAGTSFIDNTGELFF.

This clonotype was found a few times. The chain recombines TRBV7-9 with TRBJ2-2; D is undetermined. CDR3 length: 14 amino acids. Germline V gives CDR1 SEHNR, CDR2 FQNEAQ (reference sequence). The germline V and J ends were trimmed by 11 bases and 3 bases, with 16 bases remaining between them. The CDR3 DNA reads as TGTGCCTGCCCTCGGCGAACTGACACCGGGGAGCTGTTTTTT. Residues: CACPRRTDTGELFF.